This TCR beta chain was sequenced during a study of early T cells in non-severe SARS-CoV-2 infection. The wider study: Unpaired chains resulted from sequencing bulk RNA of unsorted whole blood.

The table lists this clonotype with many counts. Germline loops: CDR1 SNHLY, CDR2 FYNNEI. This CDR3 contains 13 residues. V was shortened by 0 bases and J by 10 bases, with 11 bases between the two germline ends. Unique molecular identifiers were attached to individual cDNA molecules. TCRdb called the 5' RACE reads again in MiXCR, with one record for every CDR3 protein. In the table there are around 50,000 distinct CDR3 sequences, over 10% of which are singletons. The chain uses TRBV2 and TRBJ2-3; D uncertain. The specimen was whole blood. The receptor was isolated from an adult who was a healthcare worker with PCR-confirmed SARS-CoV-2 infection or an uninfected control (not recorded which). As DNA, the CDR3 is TGTGCCAGCAGTGAAGCCGTAGTTGTAGCGCAGTATTTT. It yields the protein CASSEAVVVAQYF.